This T cell receptor (beta chain) derives from a study of CD8 T cells in Susac syndrome. When the RNA was reverse transcribed, random hexamers were used with an input of about 0.5 to 1 ug. TCRdb independently ran MiXCR on the immunoSEQ multiplex PCR reads; one entry per CDR3 protein. The sample yields over 150,000 distinct CDR3 sequences, about 94% seen once. The CDR3 loop spans 14 amino acids. Trimming took off 3 bases at V and 5 bases at J, with 13 bases between the two ends. Per the germline V gene, CDR1 is WSHSY and CDR2 is SAAADI. This rearrangement joins TRBV10-2 to TRBJ2-5; TRBD1 is a possible D gene (6 bases). This receptor was obtained from a human donor with multiple sclerosis. Sequencing was performed on CD4+ T cells from PBMCs. The CDR3 DNA sequence: TGCGCCAGCAGTGAACAGGGATGGCGGGAGACCCAGTACTTC. Its protein product is CASSEQGWRETQYF.